This T cell receptor beta chain came from a study of radiation and T cells in renal cell carcinoma (dated by TCRdb to 2020 to 2022). General notes on the study: Samples came from a clinical trial, in which primary renal cell carcinomas received 15 Gy stereotactic body radiation therapy followed by nephrectomy 4 weeks later. TCR beta sequencing covered 55 or so samples in total, comprising around 26 tumors and some 27 peripheral blood samples. Across all 50 or so samples, around 4,000,000 unique CDR3 nucleotide sequences, encoding 2.5 million to 3 million unique CDR3 amino acid sequences, were identified. The paper as a whole reports these results and caveats: Because pretreatment tumor biopsies were not available, the study could not determine whether clonotypes were already present within the tumor at baseline. Blood repertoire dynamics were not followed beyond 4 weeks after treatment. Effects of radiation dose or scheduling on the TCR repertoire could not be addressed with the single-armed trial design. An increase in top tumor clonotypes in blood was observed from baseline to 2 weeks post-radiation, followed by contraction by 4 weeks, which was taken to suggest transient expansion of tumor-resident clones.

What the time point label conveys for this sample: baseline pretreatment blood. This sample's treatment or condition label indicates: 15 Gy SBRT to primary tumor, nephrectomy 4 weeks later. To track tumor-enriched clonotypes, serial peripheral blood was sampled from radiation-treated patients at baseline and at 2 weeks and 4 weeks after SBRT. Every patient's renal cell carcinoma showed clear cell pathology. Genomic DNA for TCR sequencing was prepared using the QIAamp DNA Blood Mini Kit (Qiagen). The analyses included just those samples that passed every quality control check. Including the terminal cysteine and phenylalanine, the CDR3 comprises 16 residues. Only the CDR3 portion is preserved as DNA: 48 bases, with reading frame beginning at the first base. V and J lose 1 base and 0 bases, and a span of 10 bases separates them. CDR1 and CDR2 are drawn from the germline V gene: LGHNA, YSLEER. This clone was found a few times. What this receptor recognizes is not known. One base away there is no much larger clone; base qualities are not given.

TCR beta libraries were generated from genomic DNA with the immunoSEQ kit, following the manufacturer's recommendations. Library preparation used a first multiplex PCR with proprietary primers, then a second PCR adding unique barcodes, with bead cleanups after each round. A kit-provided positive control reaction and a negative control reaction were included in every sample batch. The final libraries underwent checking on an Agilent 4200 TapeStation D1000 ScreenTape, volumetric pooling, and quantification by qPCR. An Illumina NextSeq500 fitted with a MidOutput 150-cycle cartridge performed the sequencing, running 156 Read1 cycles and 15 Index1 cycles with the kit's custom primers. The pooled library was loaded at roughly 0.92 pM with an approximately 21% PhiX control spike-in. As for how the authors treated the data: The vendor-processed data were analyzed in R, and a clonotype was defined as all T cells that share the same CDR3 nucleotide sequence. For clone abundance analyses, frequencies were normalized to the 10,000 most abundant clones per sample. Public T cell clones, which averaged fewer than five per sample, were excluded before analysis. An abundance difference of at least 32-fold between compartments was the criterion for calling clonotypes tumor-enriched or baseline blood-enriched. A beta-binomial differential abundance model was used to identify clonotypes that expanded or contracted between blood time points. Tumor-blood repertoire similarity was measured with the Baroni-Urbani and Buser coefficient, and group comparisons used two-tailed Wilcoxon tests in R. TCRdb carries this immuneACCESS record with in-frame sequences only. Its versions omit some clonotypes, under half of them owing to an unresolved V gene in the studies checked, with the rest unexplained. That table furnishes V, J and clone size, whereas the DNA furnished D and trimming. This sample has tens of thousands of clones in its table, and just under 80% of those were observed once. The ten largest clones represent approximately 6.8% of the sample.

The V and J genes are TRBV4-3 and TRBJ1-3, with no confidently assigned D gene. The sequenced sample was blood, obtained from a patient whose treatment included radiotherapy and nephrectomy. This TCR derives from a man aged 55 to 69 with renal cell carcinoma. The CDR3 protein sequence reads: CASSQGPGYSGNTIYF. The DNA sequence is given as TGCGCCAGCAGCCAAGGACCCGGTTACTCTGGAAACACCATATATTTT.